What follows are 30 T cell receptor beta chains derived from one specimen sequenced in a study of T-cell reconstitution after alpha-beta-depleted transplantation in children. Unique molecular identifiers were used to barcode this TCRbeta library. TCRdb called the PCR reads again in MiXCR, with one record for every CDR3 protein. The data contain 250,000 to 400,000 distinct CDR3 sequences, around 25% of them singletons. Sequenced here: PBMCs, mostly from graft donor cells, sampled 180 days after TCRalphabeta/CD19-depleted stem cell transplant. Receptor source: a male patient younger than 18 who had a stem cell transplant for acute lymphoblastic leukemia, so the T cells may come from the graft donor.

This clonotype was counted only a few times. The gene calls are TRBV6-1 and TRBJ2-2; 8 nucleotides match TRBD2. The CDR3 consists of 15 residues. Germline CDR1 MNHNS, CDR2 SASEGT. Trimming removed 6 bases from V and 1 base from J; junction bases left unmatched: 4. The CDR3 protein is CASSRLALNTGELFF. For the CDR3, the DNA is TGTGCCAGCAGCAGACTAGCGCTGAACACCGGGGAGCTGTTTTTT.

This clonotype was picked up a small number of times. The genes are TRBV10-3 and TRBJ1-2; D not certain. CDR3 size: 14 residues. Trimming took off 2 bases at V and 4 bases at J, with 11 bases between the two ends. The germline V gene has CDR1 ENHRY and CDR2 SYGVKD. For the CDR3, the DNA is TGTGCCATCAGTGAGAGGCAGGTTACCTATGGCTACACCTTC. This gives the protein CAISERQVTYGYTF.

The chain links TRBV2 to TRBJ2-1; tentatively, D is TRBD1 (6 bases). Per the germline V gene, CDR1 is SNHLY and CDR2 is FYNNEI. CDR3 length: 17 amino acids. Trimming cost V 0 bases and J 0 bases, with 12 bases left between them. Here the CDR3 DNA reads TGTGCCAGCAGTGAAGCCTCCTACAGGGTCTCCTACAATGAGCAGTTCTTC. This codes for CASSEASYRVSYNEQFF.

The chain couples TRBV29-1 to TRBJ2-7; TRBD2 matches 10 bases. This CDR3 is built from 15 residues. CDR1 and CDR2 (germline): SQVTM, ANQGSEA. V was clipped by 1 base and J by 4 bases; unmatched bases: 7. CDR3 DNA: TGCAGCGTTGAAGGGCTAGCGGGAGTCAGATACGAGCAGTACTTC. Translation gives CSVEGLAGVRYEQYF.

The gene calls are TRBV5-1 and TRBJ2-3, with D possibly matching TRBD1 (5 bases). In germline, CDR1 is SGHRS, CDR2 YFSETQ. This CDR3 is 15 amino acids long. Deletions cut 0 bases from V and 0 bases from J, with 8 bases between. CDR3 bases: TGCGCCAGCAGCTTGGATGCAGGGAGCACAGATACGCAGTATTTT. Its protein product is CASSLDAGSTDTQYF.

This clonotype has just a few counts. The V gene is TRBV11-1, the J gene TRBJ2-3; 12 positions match TRBD2. The CDR3 spans 15 residues. With V trimmed by 4 bases and J by 6 bases, 5 bases remained unmatched. Germline V gene sequence: CDR1 SGHAT, CDR2 FQDESV (reference sequence). This chain's CDR3 is CASSSRLAGADTQYF. CDR3 sequence (DNA): TGTGCCAGCAGCTCCAGACTAGCGGGAGCTGATACGCAGTATTTT.

The chain carries TRBV4-1 and TRBJ1-2, with TRBD1 matching over 10 bases. The CDR3 runs 18 residues. Trimming at V came to 3 bases and at J to 0 bases, leaving 10 bases not matched to a gene. Germline V lookup: CDR1 MGHRA, CDR2 YSYEKL. As DNA, the CDR3 is TGCGCCAGCAGCCACGTCCCGGGACAGGGGAAAGCTAACTATGGCTACACCTTC. Translated, it gives CASSHVPGQGKANYGYTF.

This clonotype was recorded only once. The chain uses TRBV12-3 or TRBV12-4 and TRBJ2-7, with TRBD1 matching 8 bases. This CDR3 has 15 amino acids. Trimming at V came to 5 bases and at J to 7 bases, leaving 13 bases not matched to a gene. CDR3 bases: TGTGCCAGCAGTATTAGACAGGGGCCACAAAGGGAGCAGTACTTC. This gives the protein CASSIRQGPQREQYF.

A few counts support this clonotype. J is TRBJ2-4 and V is TRBV28, with D maybe TRBD1 (6 bases). Germline V gene data show CDR1 as MDHEN and CDR2 as SYDVKM. V was trimmed by 6 bases and J by 3 bases, leaving 15 bases between them. The CDR3 contains 15 residues. The DNA of the CDR3 is TGTGCCAGCAGATCTACAGGGACGGTCAAAAACATTCAGTACTTC. As protein: CASRSTGTVKNIQYF.

This clonotype was detected only a few times. The chain carries TRBV5-6 and TRBJ1-1; unclear D gene. V was clipped by 1 base and J by 0 bases, with 7 bases between them. Germline-derived CDR1 and CDR2 are SGHDT and YYEEEE. This CDR3 spans 14 amino acids. For the CDR3, the DNA is TGTGCCAGCAGCTTGAAAGGCATGAACACTGAAGCTTTCTTT. It specifies CASSLKGMNTEAFF.

The chain is built from TRBV28 and TRBJ1-4; 10 positions agree with TRBD1. The length of the CDR3 is 18 residues. Trimming removed 8 bases from V and 4 bases from J; junction bases left unmatched: 16. CDR1 is MDHEN and CDR2 is SYDVKM in the germline V gene. CDR3 nucleotide sequence: TGTGCCAGCTCGGGATACGCGGTCAGGACAGGGGGTAATGAAAAACTGTTTTTT. Amino acids: CASSGYAVRTGGNEKLFF.

In its sample, this clonotype was seen a few times. V and J are TRBV6-2 or TRBV6-3 and TRBJ2-4; D is uncertain. This CDR3 region has 15 residues. V shed 6 bases and J shed 4 bases, with 16 bases lying between them. Germline CDR1 and CDR2: MNHEY and SVGEGT. CDR3 residues: CASRRPGPAKNIQYF. CDR3 nucleotide sequence: TGTGCCAGCAGACGACCGGGCCCCGCGAAAAACATTCAGTACTTC.

This clonotype has just a few counts. The chain joins TRBV29-1 to TRBJ2-1, with TRBD2 identical over 9 bases. The junction had 4 bases not matched to a gene; V was cut back by 3 bases and J by 4 bases. The CDR3 contains 14 residues. Germline loops: CDR1 SQVTM, CDR2 ANQGSEA. The CDR3 reads CSVDSTSGYNEQFF. Here the CDR3 DNA reads TGCAGCGTTGATTCGACTAGCGGTTACAATGAGCAGTTCTTC.

This clonotype showed up many times. The V and J genes are TRBV5-1 and TRBJ2-7, with 12 bases matching TRBD2. V lost 5 bases and J lost 5; bases outside the gene matches: 14. CDR1 SGHRS and CDR2 YFSETQ come from the germline V gene. This CDR3 spans 17 amino acids. Here the CDR3 DNA reads TGCGCCAGCAGTAGTACAGTGAGACTAGCGGGAGCGGACGAGCAGTACTTC. It specifies CASSSTVRLAGADEQYF.

The chain employs TRBV5-1 and TRBJ2-2; 8 bases align to TRBD2. Germline lookup yields CDR1 SGHRS and CDR2 YFSETQ. V gave up 2 bases and J gave up 5 bases; unmatched junction bases: 14. The CDR3 is 18 residues long. The CDR3 spells CASSFAYSGTRWTGELFF. CDR3 coding DNA: TGCGCCAGCAGCTTCGCGTACAGCGGGACTAGGTGGACCGGGGAGCTGTTTTTT.

In this sample, this clonotype turned up many times. The chain recombines TRBV6-5 with TRBJ2-1; 12 bases match TRBD2. CDR3 length: 19 amino acids. Germline assignment: CDR1 MNHEY and CDR2 SVGAGI. V trimming: 0 bases; J trimming: 3 bases; junction bases outside the gene matches: 9. CDR3 sequence reads: CASSYSSSGRAGDYNEQFF. CDR3 sequence (DNA): TGTGCCAGCAGTTACTCGTCTAGCGGGAGGGCGGGGGACTACAATGAGCAGTTCTTC.

The rearrangement uses TRBV11-1 and TRBJ2-6; 13 bases are a match to TRBD2. Germline lookup yields CDR1 SGHAT and CDR2 FQDESV (reference sequence). Trimming removed 3 bases from V and 4 bases from J; junction bases left unmatched: 6. The CDR3 contains 18 residues. CDR3 coding DNA: TGTGCCAGCAGCTTGATGACTAGCGGGAGGATGGGGGCCAACGTCCTGACTTTC. Translated: CASSLMTSGRMGANVLTF. The entire variable domain, with the rest obtained from reference TRBV11-1 and TRBJ2-6, is as follows: EAEVAQSPRYKITEKSQAVAFWCDPISGHATLYWYRQILGQGPELLVQFQDESVVDDSQLPKDRFSAERLKGVDSTLKIQPAELGDSAMYLCASSLMTSGRMGANVLTFGAGSRLTVL.

The sample holds a few counts of this clonotype. V usage is TRBV5-6 and J usage is TRBJ2-7; no definite D call. Germline V lookup: CDR1 SGHDT, CDR2 YYEEEE. This CDR3 region has 13 residues. V was shortened by 3 bases and J by 2 bases, with 9 bases between the two germline ends. The CDR3 DNA is TGTGCCAGCAGCTCCCCCGGGCCCTACGAGCAGTACTTC. This translates into CASSSPGPYEQYF.

This chain links TRBV7-2 with TRBJ1-6; 8 positions agree with TRBD1. Germline V gene sequence: CDR1 SGHTA, CDR2 FQGNSA. The trim removed 7 bases at V and 7 bases at J, leaving 9 bases unmatched. The CDR3 consists of 15 residues. CDR3 nucleotide sequence: TGTGCCAGCACCAAAGACAGGGGAAGGAATTCACCCCTCCACTTT. Its translation: CASTKDRGRNSPLHF.

The chain uses TRBV10-2 and TRBJ2-7; no firm D call. Germline-derived CDR1 and CDR2 are WSHSY and SAAADI. V was cut by 2 bases and J by 6 bases, with 8 bases left in between. The CDR3 extends over 12 amino acids. The CDR3, as DNA: TGCGCCAGCAGTGAGCCTAAGGGCGAGCAGTACTTC. Protein sequence: CASSEPKGEQYF.

This clonotype occurred a few times. V gene TRBV20-1 combines with J gene TRBJ2-1, with D maybe TRBD2 (5 bases). Per the germline V gene, CDR1 is DFQATT and CDR2 is SNEGSKA (reference sequence). V was pared by 0 bases and J by 0 bases, with 15 bases between. The CDR3 is 17 amino acids. CDR3 sequence: CSARDIKGASSYNEQFF. The CDR3 DNA sequence: TGCAGTGCTAGAGATATCAAGGGAGCAAGCTCCTACAATGAGCAGTTCTTC.

This clonotype was found many times. J is TRBJ2-1 and V is TRBV20-1; D unresolved. Trimming removed 3 bases at V and 4 bases at J, with 1 base between. CDR1 and CDR2 (germline): DFQATT, SNEGSKA (reference sequence). The CDR3 extends over 10 amino acids. The CDR3 nucleotides read TGCAGTGCTAGGTACAATGAGCAGTTCTTC. This gives the protein CSARYNEQFF.

This clonotype was seen more than once but under ten times. The chain combines TRBV7-9 with TRBJ2-7; no clear D gene. Trimming shortened V by 5 bases and J by 3 bases, and 23 bases separated the two germline ends. The CDR3 sequence is 17 residues long. Germline loops: CDR1 SEHNR, CDR2 FQNEAQ (reference sequence). The CDR3 coding sequence is TGTGCCAGCAGCACCCGCGCCACACGGCTTCCCCTCTACGAGCAGTACTTC. Its translation: CASSTRATRLPLYEQYF.

The chain is built from TRBV20-1 and TRBJ2-7; D gene unclear. Trimming removed 1 base at V and 2 bases at J, with 15 bases between. CDR3 length: 15 amino acids. Germline V CDR1 and CDR2: DFQATT, SNEGSKA (reference sequence). Here the CDR3 reads CSARGVVLKPYEQYF. The CDR3 DNA sequence: TGCAGTGCTAGAGGTGTTGTGCTGAAACCCTACGAGCAGTACTTC.

The chain links TRBV20-1 to TRBJ2-3; unclear D gene. The V end lost 2 bases, the J end lost 5 bases, and 17 bases lay between the germline ends. The CDR3 is 15 amino acids. CDR1 is DFQATT, CDR2 SNEGSKA, per germline (reference sequence). The DNA for the CDR3 is TGCAGTGCTAGAACGAGGTTGTGGAACAAAGATACGCAGTATTTT. Translation gives CSARTRLWNKDTQYF.

This clonotype has only a few counts. The chain links TRBV20-1 to TRBJ2-3; TRBD2 agrees at 10 bases. This CDR3 contains 14 residues. Germline loops: CDR1 DFQATT, CDR2 SNEGSKA (reference sequence). V lost 2 bases to trimming and J lost 5 bases; unmatched junction nucleotides: 4. The CDR3 is CSARWLAGVDTQYF. The CDR3 bases are TGCAGTGCTAGATGGCTAGCGGGAGTAGATACGCAGTATTTT.

The chain carries TRBV7-9 and TRBJ1-5, with 8 bases fitting TRBD1. The CDR3 runs 16 residues. Trimming at V came to 6 bases and at J to 6 bases, leaving 13 bases not matched to a gene. Germline CDR1 SEHNR, CDR2 FQNEAQ (reference sequence). CDR3 DNA: TGTGCCAGCAGATCCACGTTCGGACAGGGAGGTCAGCCCCAGCATTTT. It encodes CASRSTFGQGGQPQHF. The entire variable domain, with the rest obtained from reference TRBV7-9 and TRBJ1-5, is as follows: DTGVSQNPRHKITKRGQNVTFRCDPISEHNRLYWYRQTLGQGPEFLTYFQNEAQLEKSRLLSDRFSAERPKGSFSTLEIQRTEQGDSAMYLCASRSTFGQGGQPQHFGDGTRLSIL.

At least ten counts were recorded for this clonotype. The CDR3 here is CASSMTSGREYEQYF. Written as DNA, the CDR3 is TGTGCCAGCAGTATGACTAGCGGGAGGGAATACGAGCAGTACTTC. This sequence joins TRBV6-1 and TRBJ2-7, with 14 nucleotides matching TRBD2. The CDR3 is made up of 15 amino acids. Per the germline V gene, CDR1 is MNHNS and CDR2 is SASEGT. The junction had 4 bases not matched to a gene; V was cut back by 5 bases and J by 4 bases.

This chain uses TRBV14 with TRBJ2-1, with D tentatively TRBD1 (6 bases). V lost 4 bases and J 9 bases, leaving 13 bases between the germline ends. Germline CDR1 SGHDN, CDR2 FVKESK. The CDR3 loop spans 13 amino acids. The CDR3 DNA reads TGTGCCAGCAGCCTACAGGGTACACCTGAGCAGTTCTTC. Amino acid sequence: CASSLQGTPEQFF.

The V call is TRBV12-3 or TRBV12-4, the J call TRBJ1-3, with TRBD1 matching over 7 bases. Unmatched junction bases numbered 5, after V lost 2 bases and J lost 4 bases. This CDR3 has 15 amino acids. For the CDR3, the DNA is TGTGCCAGCAGTTTAAGGGGGCGAGGCGGAAACACCATATATTTT. Amino acids: CASSLRGRGGNTIYF.